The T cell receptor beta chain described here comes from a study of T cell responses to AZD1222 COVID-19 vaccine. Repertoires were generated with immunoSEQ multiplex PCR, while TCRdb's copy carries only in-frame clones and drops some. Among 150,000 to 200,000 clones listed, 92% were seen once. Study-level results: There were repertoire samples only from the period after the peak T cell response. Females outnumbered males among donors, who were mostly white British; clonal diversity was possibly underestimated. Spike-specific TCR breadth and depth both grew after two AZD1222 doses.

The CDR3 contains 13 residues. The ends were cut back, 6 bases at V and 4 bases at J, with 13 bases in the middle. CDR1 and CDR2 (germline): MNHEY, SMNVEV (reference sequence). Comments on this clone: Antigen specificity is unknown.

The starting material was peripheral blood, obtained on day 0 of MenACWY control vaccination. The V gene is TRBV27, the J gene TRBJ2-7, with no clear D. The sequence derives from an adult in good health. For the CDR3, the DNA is TGTGCCAGCAGCCTCCCCGAGCCGTACGAGCAGTACTTC. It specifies CASSLPEPYEQYF.